This passage covers 30 T cell receptor beta chains from one sample sequenced in a study of cytomegalovirus exposure and HLA in healthy donors. The PCR contained 60 Vbeta and 13 Jbeta primers. Only in-frame clones appear in the TCRdb table, and some are missing; sequencing was by immunoSEQ multiplex PCR. The sample holds 140,000 or so clones. Specimen: PBMCs. These receptors were taken from a male donor in good health and CMV-seronegative.

The rearrangement uses TRBV29-1 and TRBJ2-1, with 13 bases aligning to TRBD2. J lost 1 base, V lost 3 bases, and 12 bases had no gene match. Germline V lookup: CDR1 SQVTM, CDR2 ANQGSEA. The CDR3 consists of 19 residues. The CDR3 coding sequence is TGCAGCGTTGACTCATTAGGACTAGCGGGAGCGAAGTCCTACAATGAGCAGTTCTTC. It yields the protein CSVDSLGLAGAKSYNEQFF.

The gene calls are TRBV10-3 and TRBJ2-3, with D possibly being TRBD1 (6 bases). CDR1 is ENHRY, CDR2 SYGVKD, per germline. The CDR3 loop spans 13 amino acids. Trimming took off 7 bases at V and 2 bases at J, with 10 bases between the two ends. CDR3 sequence reads: CAITSGDTDTQYF. The DNA for the CDR3 is TGTGCCATCACCTCAGGGGACACAGATACGCAGTATTTT.

V is TRBV18 and J is TRBJ2-3; 8 bases are a match to TRBD1. The ends lost 0 bases at V and 3 bases at J; junction bases unmatched: 5. Germline V lookup: CDR1 KGHSH, CDR2 LQKENI. This CDR3 spans 16 amino acids. This CDR3 reads CASSPPRDRRTDTQYF. The DNA for the CDR3 is TGTGCCAGCTCACCACCCCGGGACAGGAGGACAGATACGCAGTATTTT. Based on the CDR3 plus reference TRBV18 and TRBJ2-3, the full variable domain is NAGVMQNPRHLVRRRGQEARLRCSPMKGHSHVYWYRQLPEEGLKFMVYLQKENIIDESGMPKERFSAEFPKEGPSILRIQQVVRGDSAAYFCASSPPRDRRTDTQYFGPGTRLTVL.

The chain links TRBV5-3 to TRBJ2-2; TRBD2 aligns across 8 bases. TRBV5-3 is an ORF; its function is uncertain. The ends lost 4 bases at V and 4 bases at J; junction bases unmatched: 9. The CDR3 is 16 amino acids. The CDR3 loop reads CARSPCSGEFTGELFF. CDR3 in DNA: TGTGCCAGAAGCCCCTGTAGCGGGGAATTCACCGGGGAGCTGTTTTTT.

The gene calls are TRBV4-2 and TRBJ1-1, with a tentative D call TRBD1 (6 bases). V was clipped by 4 bases and J by 4 bases, with 13 bases between them. The CDR3 length is 14 residues. Germline V lookup: CDR1 LGHNA, CDR2 YNFKEQ. CDR3 coding DNA: TGTGCCAGCAGCCCGCCGGCACAGGGCACTGAAGCTTTCTTT. It encodes CASSPPAQGTEAFF.

The genes are TRBV5-1 and TRBJ2-1; 9 bases match TRBD1. This CDR3 is built from 17 residues. CDR1 and CDR2 (germline): SGHRS, YFSETQ. The V segment lost 4 bases and the J segment 0 bases; nucleotides outside the gene matches: 8. Here the CDR3 reads CASSLTYRGLSYNEQFF. CDR3 in DNA: TGCGCCAGCAGCCTGACCTACAGGGGGCTCTCCTACAATGAGCAGTTCTTC.

V and J are TRBV10-2 and TRBJ2-1; TRBD2 agrees at 10 bases. With V trimmed by 0 bases and J by 8 bases, 10 bases remained unmatched. The CDR3 consists of 17 residues. The V gene's germline CDR1 is WSHSY and CDR2 SAAADI. In nucleotides, the CDR3 is TGCGCCAGCAGTGAGTCGAACCTAGCGGGAGAATTGCATGAGCAGTTCTTC. Residues: CASSESNLAGELHEQFF.

The chain links TRBV2 to TRBJ1-4; maybe TRBD1 (6 bases). Per germline, CDR1 SNHLY and CDR2 FYNNEI. This CDR3 comprises 12 residues. For the CDR3, the DNA is TGTGCAGGAGGGGGGGCCAGTGAAAAACTGTTTTTT. Protein product: CAGGGASEKLFF.

The J gene is TRBJ2-5, the V gene TRBV7-3; D perhaps matches TRBD1 (6 bases). The CDR3 has 13 residues. Deletions cut 5 bases from V and 7 bases from J, with 14 bases between. CDR1 is SGHTA, CDR2 FQGTGA, per germline. The CDR3 region is CASSVQGSGTQYF. The CDR3 DNA reads as TGTGCCAGCAGCGTCCAGGGGTCCGGGACCCAGTACTTC.

The V call is TRBV29-1, the J call TRBJ1-1; no clear D gene. The CDR3 runs to 10 residues. CDR1 and CDR2 (germline): SQVTM, ANQGSEA. Deletions cut 0 bases from V and 13 bases from J, with 9 bases between. CDR3 coding DNA: TGCAGCGTTGAAGAGGGTCGGGGTTTCTTT. Encoded protein: CSVEEGRGFF. Full variable domain (remainder filled in from reference TRBV29-1 and TRBJ1-1): SAVISQKPSRDICQRGTSLTIQCQVDSQVTMMFWYRQQPGQSLTLIATANQGSEATYESGFVIDKFPISRPNLTFSTLTVSNMSPEDSSIYLCSVEEGRGFFGQGTRLTVV.

The J gene is TRBJ2-5, the V gene TRBV7-2; D unclear. Trimming removed 4 bases from V and 1 base from J, with 10 bases in between. CDR3 length: 14 amino acids. Per germline, CDR1 SGHTA and CDR2 FQGNSA. This CDR3 reads CASSYRSSQETQYF. CDR3 DNA sequence: TGTGCCAGCAGCTATCGAAGTAGCCAAGAGACCCAGTACTTC.

The chain has TRBV19 and TRBJ2-2, with 7 nucleotides matching TRBD2. CDR1 and CDR2 from the germline V gene are LNHDA and SQIVND (reference sequence). This CDR3 is built from 14 residues. V dropped 10 bases and J dropped 7; count of bases not matched to a gene: 12. CDR3 residues: CATRRQGGDGELFF. CDR3 DNA: TGTGCCACCCGACGGCAGGGAGGGGACGGGGAGCTGTTTTTT.

The chain links TRBV7-9 to TRBJ2-1; 8 bases are shared with TRBD2. J lost 5 bases, V lost 5 bases, and 11 bases had no gene match. The length of the CDR3 is 16 residues. Germline lookup yields CDR1 SEHNR and CDR2 FQNEAQ (reference sequence). The CDR3 loop reads CASSADLAGPDNEQFF. The CDR3 bases are TGTGCCAGCAGCGCCGATCTAGCGGGCCCCGACAATGAGCAGTTCTTC.

J is TRBJ2-3 and V is TRBV5-1; D not resolved. The V end lost 2 bases, the J end lost 4 bases, and 5 bases lay between the germline ends. This CDR3 is built from 12 residues. CDR1 is SGHRS, CDR2 YFSETQ, per germline. CDR3 bases: TGCGCCAGCAGCTTTATGTCAGATACGCAGTATTTT. The encoded protein is CASSFMSDTQYF.

The J gene is TRBJ1-1, the V gene TRBV4-2; tentative D call: TRBD1 (5 bases). Germline lookup yields CDR1 LGHNA and CDR2 YNFKEQ. V lost 4 bases and J 4 bases, leaving 13 bases between the germline ends. The CDR3 consists of 14 residues. The CDR3 coding sequence is TGTGCCAGCAGCCCTTTGGGGGGTGCCACTGAAGCTTTCTTT. It is translated as CASSPLGGATEAFF.

V is TRBV30 and J is TRBJ1-6; possible D gene TRBD1, 6 bases. The CDR3 runs 13 residues. Germline CDR1 GTSNPN, CDR2 SVGIG (reference sequence). V was clipped by 3 bases and J by 7 bases, with 10 bases between them. CDR3 amino acids: CAWRGTGNSPLHF. DNA for the CDR3: TGTGCCTGGAGGGGAACAGGGAATTCACCCCTCCACTTT.

This sequence joins TRBV28 and TRBJ1-6; 7 bases are a match to TRBD1. The CDR3 runs 14 residues. The V gene end was trimmed by 6 bases and the J gene end by 7 bases; junction bases not matched to a gene: 6. The germline CDR1 and CDR2 sequences are MDHEN and SYDVKM. CDR3: CASRRAGGNSPLHF. The DNA of the CDR3 is TGTGCCAGCAGGAGGGCAGGGGGAAATTCACCCCTCCACTTT.

The gene calls are TRBV14 and TRBJ1-1; perhaps TRBD1 as D (5 bases). Trimming removed 6 bases from V and 3 bases from J, with 11 bases in between. The germline V gene encodes CDR1 SGHDN and CDR2 FVKESK. The CDR3 covers 13 residues. The DNA for the CDR3 is TGTGCCAGCAGATGGGGGGGAGACACTGAAGCTTTCTTT. Translation: CASRWGGDTEAFF. Full variable domain (outside the CDR3, taken from reference TRBV14 and TRBJ1-1): EAGVTQFPSHSVIEKGQTVTLRCDPISGHDNLYWYRRVMGKEIKFLLHFVKESKQDESGMPNNRFLAERTGGTYSTLKVQPAELEDSGVYFCASRWGGDTEAFFGQGTRLTVV.

The genes are TRBV27 and TRBJ2-7; TRBD2 agrees at 10 bases. From germline, CDR1 is MNHEY and CDR2 SMNVEV (reference sequence). The CDR3 extends over 18 amino acids. V was clipped by 6 bases and J by 2 bases; unmatched bases: 16. CDR3 loop: CASSSLLPLAGSPYEQYF. The CDR3 DNA is TGTGCCAGCAGCTCCCTCTTACCACTAGCGGGATCACCCTACGAGCAGTACTTC.

The CDR3 loop is CATLVRDNTEAFF. Written as DNA, the CDR3 is TGTGCCACCCTCGTGCGGGATAACACTGAAGCTTTCTTT. The rearrangement joins TRBV18 to TRBJ1-1, with D unresolved. Germline CDR1 reads KGHSH; CDR2 reads LQKENI. This CDR3 is 13 amino acids long. The V gene lost 10 bases and the J gene lost 2 bases, with 14 bases spanning the gap.

CDR3 region: CASSLSGGGHSYEQYF. In nucleotides, the CDR3 is TGTGCCAGCAGCTTAAGCGGGGGAGGGCACTCCTACGAGCAGTACTTC. This chain uses TRBV7-6 with TRBJ2-7; 8 bases align to TRBD2. The J segment lost 0 bases and the V segment lost 2 bases, leaving 6 bases of the junction unmatched. The CDR3 is made up of 16 amino acids. Germline V CDR1 and CDR2: SGHVS, FNYEAQ.

The CDR3 sequence is CASSYIGDSNEKLFF. The DNA of the CDR3 is TGTGCCAGCAGCTACATCGGGGACAGTAATGAAAAACTGTTTTTT. The chain couples TRBV7-9 to TRBJ1-4; 7 nucleotides match TRBD1. This CDR3 spans 15 amino acids. Trimming took 4 bases from V and 4 from J; bases not matched to a gene: 6. Germline loops: CDR1 SEHNR, CDR2 FQNEAQ (reference sequence).

J is TRBJ2-1 and V is TRBV6-6; TRBD2 matches 10 bases. With V trimmed by 0 bases and J by 4 bases, 3 bases remained unmatched. The CDR3 consists of 16 residues. The germline CDR1 and CDR2 sequences are MNHNY and SVGAGI (reference sequence). CDR3 in DNA: TGTGCCAGCAGTTACTCGGTGACTAGCGGGTACAATGAGCAGTTCTTC. Protein: CASSYSVTSGYNEQFF.

The CDR3 nucleotides are TGTGCCAGCAGCCCCCGGAGGCGTTTGAACACTGAAGCTTTCTTT. Its protein product is CASSPRRRLNTEAFF. The V call is TRBV9, the J call TRBJ1-1; no firm D call. Between the trimmed V and J ends, which lost 4 bases and 0 bases, there was a span of 13 bases. Looked up from germline, CDR1 is SGDLS and CDR2 is YYNGEE. The CDR3 extends over 15 amino acids.

The rearrangement uses TRBV19 and TRBJ2-2; 9 bases agree with TRBD2. The germline V gene encodes CDR1 LNHDA and CDR2 SQIVND (reference sequence). V lost 5 bases to trimming and J lost 5 bases; unmatched junction nucleotides: 12. The CDR3 spans 17 residues. The CDR3 bases are TGTGCCAGTAGTGCTATTAGCGGGAGTCTTGGGACCGGGGAGCTGTTTTTT. The encoded protein is CASSAISGSLGTGELFF.

The chain uses TRBV11-2 and TRBJ1-2; 7 bases are shared with TRBD1. V dropped 1 base and J dropped 11; count of bases not matched to a gene: 7. The CDR3 is 13 amino acids. Germline CDR1 and CDR2: SGHAT and FQNNGV. This chain's CDR3 is CASSLASNRGYTF. CDR3 nucleotide sequence: TGTGCCAGCAGCTTAGCTTCGAACAGGGGATACACCTTC.

In regard to this clone: Other nucleotide sequences from this sample produce the same CDR3. The chain joins TRBV29-1 to TRBJ2-7; D possibly corresponds to TRBD1 (7 bases). V lost 4 bases and J 3 bases, leaving 10 bases between the germline ends. The length of the CDR3 is 12 residues. Per germline, CDR1 SQVTM and CDR2 ANQGSEA. The CDR3 bases are TGCAGCGTTGGACAGGGAGGCTACGAGCAGTACTTC. Encoded protein: CSVGQGGYEQYF.

The rearrangement joins TRBV15 to TRBJ1-1, with D possibly TRBD1 on 5 matching bases. The CDR3 extends over 13 amino acids. Trimming shortened V by 0 bases and J by 4 bases, and 6 bases separated the two germline ends. The germline V gene has CDR1 LNHNV and CDR2 YYDKDF (reference sequence). The CDR3 region is CATSREGGTEAFF. The CDR3 DNA reads TGTGCCACCAGCAGAGAGGGGGGCACTGAAGCTTTCTTT. Supplemented by reference TRBV15 and TRBJ1-1, the full variable domain reads DAMVIQNPRYQVTQFGKPVTLSCSQTLNHNVMYWYQQKSSQAPKLLFHYYDKDFNNEADTPDNFQSRRPNTSFCFLDIRSPGLGDTAMYLCATSREGGTEAFFGQGTRLTVV.

This rearrangement joins TRBV9 to TRBJ2-1; possible D gene TRBD2, 6 bases. Trimming stripped 0 bases from V and 7 bases from J, with 14 bases between. The CDR3 runs to 15 residues. CDR1 is SGDLS and CDR2 is YYNGEE in the germline V gene. The CDR3 protein is CASSVAGSMGNEQFF. CDR3 bases: TGTGCCAGCAGCGTAGCCGGGAGCATGGGAAATGAGCAGTTCTTC.

This chain joins TRBV18 and TRBJ2-6; 7 bases align to TRBD2. The junction had 11 bases not matched to a gene; V was cut back by 3 bases and J by 0 bases. The CDR3 has 19 amino acids. The germline V gene encodes CDR1 KGHSH and CDR2 LQKENI. The CDR3 reads CASSPSRGEKGSGANVLTF. The DNA for the CDR3 is TGTGCCAGCTCACCTTCCCGGGGGGAAAAGGGCTCTGGGGCCAACGTCCTGACTTTC. Full variable domain (missing parts from reference TRBV18 and TRBJ2-6): NAGVMQNPRHLVRRRGQEARLRCSPMKGHSHVYWYRQLPEEGLKFMVYLQKENIIDESGMPKERFSAEFPKEGPSILRIQQVVRGDSAAYFCASSPSRGEKGSGANVLTFGAGSRLTVL.